One sample yielded the 9 T cell receptor beta chains listed below, sequenced in a study of blood T cell repertoires in COVID-19 (dated by TCRdb to 2018 to 2020). The library was obtained by the immunoSEQ multiplex PCR assay. Imported from immuneACCESS, the table was reduced by TCRdb to in-frame sequences with V and J called. These copies leave out some clones; in studies compared against another copy, an unresolved V gene accounts for under half, and the cause of the remainder is not known. Counted in this sample were 300,000 to 350,000 clones; roughly 90% of them appeared once. The top ten clones comprise around 8.9% of the sample. Input material: peripheral blood. These receptors originate from a man aged 25 to 40 with COVID-19, enrolled during active disease.

The rearrangement joins TRBV9 to TRBJ1-6; 7 positions agree with TRBD1. The V and J ends lost 4 bases and 8 bases, in that order; junction bases with no gene match: 6. The CDR3 is made up of 14 amino acids. Per germline, CDR1 SGDLS and CDR2 YYNGEE. CDR3 residues: CASSPEQGDSPLHF. The CDR3 DNA is TGTGCCAGCAGCCCCGAGCAGGGGGATTCACCCCTCCACTTT. Filled out from reference TRBV9 and TRBJ1-6, the complete variable domain reads DSGVTQTPKHLITATGQRVTLRCSPRSGDLSVYWYQQSLDQGLQFLIQYYNGEERAKGNILERFSAQQFPDLHSELNLSSLELGDSALYFCASSPEQGDSPLHFGNGTRLTVT.

The rearrangement joins TRBV18 to TRBJ1-2; D possibly corresponds to TRBD1 (6 bases). CDR3 length: 16 residues. Germline V gene lookup returns CDR1 KGHSH and CDR2 LQKENI. Trimming shortened V by 3 bases and J by 4 bases, and 18 bases separated the two germline ends. The CDR3 loop is CASSPYHREGVYGYTF. DNA for the CDR3: TGTGCCAGCTCACCCTACCACAGGGAGGGCGTCTATGGCTACACCTTC. Complete variable domain (other parts from reference TRBV18 and TRBJ1-2): NAGVMQNPRHLVRRRGQEARLRCSPMKGHSHVYWYRQLPEEGLKFMVYLQKENIIDESGMPKERFSAEFPKEGPSILRIQQVVRGDSAAYFCASSPYHREGVYGYTFGSGTRLTVV.

This chain joins TRBV6-1 and TRBJ2-7; D ambiguous. From germline, CDR1 is MNHNS and CDR2 SASEGT. The V end was cut by 3 bases, the J end by 4 bases, with 10 bases between. This CDR3 is built from 13 residues. The CDR3 DNA follows: TGTGCCAGCAGTGATCCACCAGTTTACGAGCAGTACTTC. This sequence encodes CASSDPPVYEQYF.

The chain recombines TRBV18 with TRBJ1-2; no firm D call. CDR3 size: 14 residues. In germline, CDR1 is KGHSH, CDR2 LQKENI. Trimming removed 5 bases at V and 1 base at J, with 11 bases between. The chain's CDR3 is CASSTTEGNYGYTF. The CDR3 bases are TGTGCCAGCTCAACAACAGAGGGTAACTATGGCTACACCTTC.

This chain links TRBV5-1 with TRBJ2-1; TRBD2 matches at 12 bases. Looked up from germline, CDR1 is SGHRS and CDR2 is YFSETQ. The ends lost 2 bases at V and 8 bases at J; junction bases unmatched: 2. The CDR3 spans 14 residues. The chain's CDR3 is CASSFRLAGDEQFF. CDR3 DNA sequence: TGCGCCAGCAGCTTTAGACTAGCGGGAGATGAGCAGTTCTTC.

Only one count was recorded for this clone. The genes are TRBV9 and TRBJ2-7; D might be TRBD2 (6 bases). Trimming took 3 bases from V and 0 from J, leaving 19 bases between them. This CDR3 has 17 residues. The germline V gene encodes CDR1 SGDLS and CDR2 YYNGEE. The CDR3 reads CASSATLGLPGSYEQYF. The CDR3 DNA reads TGTGCCAGCAGCGCCACCCTGGGACTTCCGGGCTCCTACGAGCAGTACTTC.

Regarding this clone: Other DNA variants within this sample encode the same CDR3. This CDR3 is CASSLRRDEQYF. The CDR3 region has the DNA TGTGCCAGCAGCCTTCGGCGGGACGAGCAGTACTTC. The chain joins TRBV7-2 to TRBJ2-7, with a weak D call TRBD2 (5 bases). The CDR3 length is 12 residues. CDR1 is SGHTA, CDR2 FQGNSA, per germline. V was shortened by 5 bases and J by 5 bases, with 10 bases between the two germline ends.

The chain links TRBV18 to TRBJ2-1; 7 nucleotides line up with TRBD1. Trimming took 2 bases from V and 8 from J; bases not matched to a gene: 9. CDR1 and CDR2 from the germline V gene are KGHSH and LQKENI. This CDR3 spans 15 amino acids. The CDR3 region has the DNA TGTGCCAGCTCACCAAGGGGGCCCCCTGGGGATGAGCAGTTCTTC. Its protein product is CASSPRGPPGDEQFF. The full variable domain, completed using reference TRBV18 and TRBJ2-1, is NAGVMQNPRHLVRRRGQEARLRCSPMKGHSHVYWYRQLPEEGLKFMVYLQKENIIDESGMPKERFSAEFPKEGPSILRIQQVVRGDSAAYFCASSPRGPPGDEQFFGPGTRLTVL.

V gene TRBV10-3 combines with J gene TRBJ2-6; the match to TRBD1 covers 10 bases. This CDR3 is built from 18 residues. Per the germline V gene, CDR1 is ENHRY and CDR2 is SYGVKD. Trimming took 8 bases from V and 1 from J; bases not matched to a gene: 11. This CDR3 reads CAISKRPGQGSGANVLTF. In DNA, the CDR3 is TGTGCCATCTCCAAAAGACCGGGACAGGGGTCTGGGGCCAACGTCCTGACTTTC.